A selection of T cell receptor beta chains follows, all from one sample in a study of T-cell memory formation after mild COVID-19. In TCRdb, the 5' RACE reads were re-called with MiXCR into one record per CDR3 protein. The sample records 450,000 or so distinct CDR3 sequences, 25% being singletons. Sequenced sample: PBMCs or a T cell subset sorted from them (not recorded which). These TCRs come from an adult woman who had mild COVID-19 (a few samples of this study predate the infection). Cell type and time point are not known. Each CDR3 is given with its conserved first and last residue. A D gene is named only where the DNA matches it firmly. A clone size is listed for some rows: how often the clone was seen (once, few, many), or a class if it is expanded.

d_gene	abundance	v_gene	j_gene	CDR3aa	CDR3nt
TRBD2	NA	TRBV4-1	TRBJ2-7	CASSPGGKSEQYF	TGCGCCAGCAGCCCGGGAGGAAAGTCCGAGCAGTACTTC
TRBD1	NA	TRBV12-3/TRBV12-4	TRBJ2-7	CASRDSLYEQYF	TGTGCCAGCCGGGACAGTCTTTACGAGCAGTACTTC
TRBD1	NA	TRBV12-3/TRBV12-4	TRBJ2-7	CASSFSDRVVNEQYF	TGTGCCAGCAGTTTCTCGGACAGGGTTGTCAACGAGCAGTACTTC
TRBD1	NA	TRBV7-9	TRBJ2-5	CASSSGTGDQETQYF	TGTGCCAGCAGCTCCGGGACAGGGGATCAAGAGACCCAGTACTTC
NA	NA	TRBV19	TRBJ2-3	CASMGEYRQDTQYF	TGTGCCAGTATGGGGGAATATAGGCAAGATACGCAGTATTTT
NA	NA	TRBV5-6	TRBJ1-6	CASSLGQKVSPLHF	TGTGCCAGCAGCTTGGGCCAGAAAGTCTCACCCCTCCACTTT
NA	few	TRBV5-4	TRBJ2-1	CASTNTLDHEQFF	TGTGCCAGCACCAACACACTAGACCATGAGCAGTTCTTC
TRBD2	many	TRBV11-2	TRBJ2-1	CASSLSGTYNEQFF	TGTGCCAGCAGCCTTAGCGGGACTTACAATGAGCAGTTCTTC
TRBD1	NA	TRBV29-1	TRBJ1-3	CSASHHRGLSGNTIYF	TGCAGCGCCAGCCACCACAGGGGGCTATCTGGAAACACCATATATTTT
TRBD2	NA	TRBV9	TRBJ2-3	CASSAQRGGTDTQYF	TGTGCCAGCAGCGCGCAGCGGGGTGGGACAGATACGCAGTATTTT
NA	NA	TRBV5-1	TRBJ2-5	CASTFSVGGRETQYF	TGCGCCAGCACCTTCTCCGTGGGGGGCAGGGAGACCCAGTACTTC
NA	few	TRBV12-3/TRBV12-4	TRBJ1-1	CASSLGGFSPNTEAFF	TGTGCCAGCAGTTTGGGCGGATTCTCCCCGAACACTGAAGCTTTCTTT
NA	few	TRBV30	TRBJ2-5	CAWREDQETQYF	TGTGCCTGGAGGGAAGACCAAGAGACCCAGTACTTC
NA	few	TRBV7-2	TRBJ2-1	CASSLATGQFF	TGTGCCAGCAGCTTAGCTACGGGGCAGTTCTTC
TRBD1	few	TRBV29-1	TRBJ1-5	CSVALGTGKNQPQHF	TGCAGCGTAGCGTTAGGGACAGGGAAAAATCAGCCCCAGCATTTT
TRBD2	NA	TRBV19	TRBJ2-3	CASTLEGGLAGSTDTQYF	TGTGCCAGTACCCTCGAGGGCGGGCTAGCGGGGAGCACAGATACGCAGTATTTT
NA	few	TRBV5-1	TRBJ2-7	CASRTESLGYEQYF	TGCGCCAGCAGGACAGAATCCCTCGGCTACGAGCAGTACTTC
TRBD1	few	TRBV5-5	TRBJ1-4	CASRLGTGRLLNEKLFF	TGTGCCAGCAGGTTGGGGACAGGGAGGCTCCTTAATGAAAAACTGTTTTTT
NA	few	TRBV5-1	TRBJ2-1	CASSLAGKVPYNEQFF	TGCGCCAGCAGCTTGGCAGGGAAGGTCCCCTACAATGAGCAGTTCTTC
TRBD2	few	TRBV2	TRBJ2-5	CASIRGLAGRGTQYF	TGTGCCAGCATTCGGGGACTAGCGGGTCGCGGGACCCAGTACTTC
NA	NA	TRBV30	TRBJ2-3	CAWRTGVVTDTQYF	TGTGCCTGGAGGACAGGCGTTGTCACAGATACGCAGTATTTT
TRBD2	NA	TRBV20-1	TRBJ2-3	CSGSGSTDTQYF	TGCAGTGGTAGCGGGAGCACAGATACGCAGTATTTT
NA	NA	TRBV7-2	TRBJ2-7	CASSPDPSYEQYF	TGTGCCAGCAGCCCGGATCCCTCCTACGAGCAGTACTTC
NA	NA	TRBV9	TRBJ1-1	CASSRRWNTEAFF	TGTGCCAGCAGCCGGAGATGGAACACTGAAGCTTTCTTT
NA	NA	TRBV7-2	TRBJ1-5	CASSLFREAQPQHF	TGTGCCAGCAGCTTATTCAGGGAGGCTCAGCCCCAGCATTTT
NA	NA	TRBV2	TRBJ1-4	CASSSGGINEKLFF	TGTGCCAGCAGTTCCGGGGGAATTAATGAAAAACTGTTTTTT